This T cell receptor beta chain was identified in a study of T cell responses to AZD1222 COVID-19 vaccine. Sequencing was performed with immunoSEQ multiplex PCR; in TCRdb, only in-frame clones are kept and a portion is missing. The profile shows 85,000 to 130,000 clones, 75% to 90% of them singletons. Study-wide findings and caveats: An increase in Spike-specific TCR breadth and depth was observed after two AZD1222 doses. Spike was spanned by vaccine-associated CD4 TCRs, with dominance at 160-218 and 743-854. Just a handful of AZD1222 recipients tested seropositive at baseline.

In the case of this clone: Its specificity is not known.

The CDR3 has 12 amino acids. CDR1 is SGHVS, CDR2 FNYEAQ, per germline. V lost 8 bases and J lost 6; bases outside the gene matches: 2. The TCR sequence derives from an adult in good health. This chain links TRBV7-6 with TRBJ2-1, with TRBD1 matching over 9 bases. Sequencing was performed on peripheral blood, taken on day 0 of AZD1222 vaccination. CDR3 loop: CASGTGSNEQFF. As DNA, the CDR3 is TGTGCCAGCGGGACAGGGTCCAATGAGCAGTTCTTC.